These 19 T cell receptor beta chains were sequenced from one sample in a study of tumor T cells in aggressive B-cell lymphoma. The data were produced by immunoSEQ multiplex PCR, yet TCRdb's version contains in-frame clones alone and is incomplete. The table lists 6,000 to 9,000 clones, about 85% of them singletons. Sequencing was performed on tumor tissue. These receptors all come from an adult with diffuse large B cell lymphoma.

Regarding this clone: One end of the junction does not line up with germline, which may come from a read error. V is TRBV29-1 and J is TRBJ2-7; the match to TRBD1 covers 9 bases. The germline V gene encodes CDR1 SQVTM and CDR2 ANQGSEA. This CDR3 has 15 amino acids. The CDR3 DNA reads as TGCAGCGTTGGCGAGGCTGGGACAGGGTCCTACGAGCAGTGCTTC. It translates to CSVGEAGTGSYEQCF.

Concerning this clone itself: The same CDR3 arises from other DNA sequences in this sample as well. The chain recombines TRBV29-1 with TRBJ2-7; 8 bases are shared with TRBD1. V lost 2 bases and J lost 5; bases outside the gene matches: 5. The V gene's germline CDR1 is SQVTM and CDR2 ANQGSEA. The CDR3 contains 13 residues. The CDR3 nucleotides read TGCAGCGTTGAACGGACAGGGTATCACGAGCAGTACTTC. It yields the protein CSVERTGYHEQYF.

The V and J genes are TRBV6-1 and TRBJ2-7; 8 bases align to TRBD1. Germline CDR1 is MNHNS and CDR2 is SASEGT. This CDR3 is built from 14 residues. With 7 bases clipped from V and 2 bases from J, the junction kept 7 bases outside the gene matches. The CDR3 coding sequence is TGTGCCAGCACCCTGACAGGGGAAGCCTACGAGCAGTACTTC. Encoded protein: CASTLTGEAYEQYF.

The gene calls are TRBV29-1 and TRBJ2-7; D unclear. Between the trimmed V and J ends, which lost 6 bases and 2 bases, there was a span of 11 bases. CDR3 length equals 12 residues. CDR1 and CDR2 from the germline V gene are SQVTM and ANQGSEA. The CDR3 region is CSVANITYEQYF. The CDR3 DNA sequence: TGCAGCGTCGCGAATATTACCTACGAGCAGTACTTC.

This chain links TRBV9 with TRBJ1-1; TRBD1 matches at 7 bases. From germline, CDR1 is SGDLS and CDR2 YYNGEE. The CDR3 has 17 amino acids. V shed 0 bases and J 5 bases; nucleotides not matched to a gene: 13. CDR3 amino acids: CASSVGSARGTNTEAFF. In nucleotides, the CDR3 is TGTGCCAGCAGCGTAGGGTCCGCCAGGGGGACGAATACTGAAGCTTTCTTT.

The V and J genes are TRBV18 and TRBJ2-3; 9 bases are a match to TRBD2. The CDR3 totals 15 residues. V dropped 2 bases and J dropped 5; count of bases not matched to a gene: 5. Germline CDR1 KGHSH, CDR2 LQKENI. This chain's CDR3 is CASSPFLAGQDTQYF. DNA of the CDR3: TGTGCCAGCTCACCATTTCTAGCGGGGCAAGATACGCAGTATTTT.

This rearrangement joins TRBV5-1 to TRBJ2-3; D call uncertain. Trimming took off 7 bases at V and 2 bases at J, with 8 bases between the two ends. The germline V gene encodes CDR1 SGHRS and CDR2 YFSETQ. This CDR3 contains 12 residues. The CDR3 DNA sequence: TGCGCCAGCCGCGAAAACACAGATACGCAGTATTTT. This codes for CASRENTDTQYF.

The V call is TRBV7-9, the J call TRBJ2-7; 9 bases are shared with TRBD1. V lost 6 bases and J lost 2; bases outside the gene matches: 5. CDR3 length: 14 residues. The V gene's germline CDR1 is SEHNR and CDR2 FQNEAQ (reference sequence). In DNA, the CDR3 is TGTGCCAGCAGTCAACAGGGGGCCCCCTACGAGCAGTACTTC. This encodes CASSQQGAPYEQYF.

The rearrangement links TRBV5-4 to TRBJ2-5; possible D gene TRBD2, 6 bases. V lost 5 bases, J lost 3 bases, and 8 bases lay in between. Germline lookup yields CDR1 SGHNT and CDR2 YYREEE (reference sequence). The CDR3 covers 12 residues. CDR3 region: CASRAGKETQYF. DNA of the CDR3: TGTGCCAGCAGGGCGGGGAAAGAGACCCAGTACTTC.

The J gene is TRBJ1-1, the V gene TRBV7-2; D is uncertain. Looked up from germline, CDR1 is SGHTA and CDR2 is FQGNSA. Deletions cut 5 bases from V and 0 bases from J, with 10 bases between. The CDR3 is 14 amino acids. The CDR3 region is CASSPRAVNTEAFF. In DNA form, the CDR3 reads TGTGCCAGCAGCCCGAGAGCGGTGAACACTGAAGCTTTCTTT.

The chain joins TRBV18 to TRBJ2-5, with D tentatively TRBD1 (6 bases). Trimming cost V 6 bases and J 1 base, with 21 bases left between them. CDR1 is KGHSH and CDR2 is LQKENI in the germline V gene. This CDR3 has 17 amino acids. The CDR3 loop reads CASSPITGKMGQETQYF. The CDR3 nucleotides read TGTGCCAGCTCCCCGATAACAGGGAAAATGGGCCAAGAGACCCAGTACTTC.

The J gene is TRBJ2-4, the V gene TRBV4-1; maybe TRBD2 (6 bases). This CDR3 is 16 amino acids long. Between the trimmed V and J ends, which lost 4 bases and 0 bases, there was a span of 13 bases. Per germline, CDR1 MGHRA and CDR2 YSYEKL. CDR3 in DNA: TGCGCCAGCAGCCCAGGAGGGGAGGTAGCCAAAAACATTCAGTACTTC. Translated: CASSPGGEVAKNIQYF.

The rearrangement joins TRBV2 to TRBJ2-1; 10 bases map to TRBD2. V dropped 6 bases and J dropped 7; count of bases not matched to a gene: 6. This CDR3 region has 14 residues. Germline V gene data show CDR1 as SNHLY and CDR2 as FYNNEI. In nucleotides, the CDR3 is TGTGCCAGCAGCAGCGGGGGGGGCGGAAATGAGCAGTTCTTC. Protein sequence: CASSSGGGGNEQFF.

This chain connects TRBV18 to TRBJ2-1, with TRBD1 matching 8 bases. In germline, CDR1 is KGHSH, CDR2 LQKENI. J was trimmed by 7 bases and V by 3 bases; bases with no gene match: 2. The CDR3 covers 13 residues. Here the CDR3 reads CASSPGQGNEQFF. CDR3 sequence (DNA): TGTGCCAGCTCACCTGGACAGGGTAATGAGCAGTTCTTC.

This chain connects TRBV12-5 to TRBJ2-5; D remains ambiguous. This CDR3 is built from 11 residues. The germline V and J ends were trimmed by 1 base and 8 bases, with 5 bases remaining between them. Per the germline V gene, CDR1 is LGHNT and CDR2 is FRNRAP. The CDR3 DNA follows: TGTGCTAGTGGTTTGGGTCCTACCCAGTACTTC. This gives the protein CASGLGPTQYF.

The chain couples TRBV7-3 to TRBJ2-1; 8 positions agree with TRBD2. The germline V gene has CDR1 SGHTA and CDR2 FQGTGA. This CDR3 has 15 residues. V trimming: 2 bases; J trimming: 8 bases; junction bases outside the gene matches: 8. Written as DNA, the CDR3 is TGTGCCAGCAGCTTAGCAGCGGGAGATGAAGATGAGCAGTTCTTC. It is translated as CASSLAAGDEDEQFF.

The rearrangement joins TRBV7-2 to TRBJ2-1; D gene ambiguous. The length of the CDR3 is 16 residues. Trimming removed 5 bases at V and 2 bases at J, with 16 bases between. The germline CDR1 and CDR2 sequences are SGHTA and FQGNSA. CDR3 in amino acids: CASSLSVHNTYNEQFF. The CDR3 bases are TGTGCCAGCAGCCTGTCTGTCCACAATACCTACAATGAGCAGTTCTTC.

The chain joins TRBV4-1 to TRBJ2-1, with 11 bases fitting TRBD2. Germline V gene data show CDR1 as MGHRA and CDR2 as YSYEKL. J was trimmed by 6 bases and V by 6 bases; bases with no gene match: 4. This CDR3 comprises 14 residues. CDR3 in DNA: TGCGCCAGCAGAGATAGCGGGAGGGCCAATGAGCAGTTCTTC. It yields the protein CASRDSGRANEQFF.

The chain employs TRBV9 and TRBJ2-2; tentative D call: TRBD2 (6 bases). The CDR3 is 14 residues long. Trimming took 7 bases from V and 3 from J, leaving 13 bases between them. CDR1 is SGDLS and CDR2 is YYNGEE in the germline V gene. The CDR3 sequence is CASGRLEYTGELFF. CDR3 coding DNA: TGTGCCAGCGGGCGACTAGAGTACACCGGGGAGCTGTTTTTT. Using reference TRBV9 and TRBJ2-2 for the parts outside the CDR3, the full variable domain is DSGVTQTPKHLITATGQRVTLRCSPRSGDLSVYWYQQSLDQGLQFLIQYYNGEERAKGNILERFSAQQFPDLHSELNLSSLELGDSALYFCASGRLEYTGELFFGEGSRLTVL.